Each of the 32 T cell receptor beta chains below was sequenced from the same sample in a study of T cells in Graves' hyperthyroidism and ophthalmopathy. TCR beta CDR3 regions were amplified from RNA transcripts. Using the HTBI primer set, a first-round RT-PCR was run on the TCR CDR3. Via MiXCR, TCRdb re-called the multiplex PCR reads, giving one row per CDR3 protein. Counted here are almost 600,000 distinct CDR3 sequences, around 14% occurring once; the ten biggest clones make up around 5.4%. The sequencing input was blood. The receptors originated from a woman between 25 and 40 years old with Graves' hyperthyroidism that later progressed to Graves' ophthalmopathy.

This clonotype was detected ten times or more. V and J are TRBV11-2 and TRBJ1-5, with a tentative D call TRBD1 (5 bases). Trimming took off 1 base at V and 6 bases at J, with 16 bases between the two ends. The CDR3 is made up of 16 amino acids. CDR1 and CDR2 from the germline V gene are SGHAT and FQNNGV. The CDR3 nucleotides are TGTGCCAGCAGCTTAGGGTCCGGGGGATTCGGTCAGCCCCAGCATTTT. This sequence encodes CASSLGSGGFGQPQHF.

In its sample, this clonotype was seen many times. This sequence joins TRBV25-1 and TRBJ2-7; possibly TRBD2 for D (7 bases). There are 15 residues in the CDR3. V lost 2 bases, J lost 6 bases, and 17 bases lay in between. The germline V gene encodes CDR1 MGHDK and CDR2 SYGVNS. The CDR3 DNA is TGTGCCAGCAGTGAAACCTTACAGGGAGGGGGCGAGCAGTACTTC. This gives the protein CASSETLQGGGEQYF.

In this sample, this clonotype turned up many times. The chain couples TRBV20-1 to TRBJ2-1; D might be TRBD2 (6 bases). Germline V gene lookup returns CDR1 DFQATT and CDR2 SNEGSKA (reference sequence). The CDR3 totals 14 residues. V lost 2 bases, J lost 9 bases, and 17 bases lay in between. CDR3 sequence (DNA): TGCAGTGCTAGAAATGGGGGAGGTTCTATTGAGCAGTTCTTC. Amino acids: CSARNGGGSIEQFF.

The chain has TRBV9 and TRBJ1-3, with D tentatively TRBD1 (6 bases). The germline V gene has CDR1 SGDLS and CDR2 YYNGEE. The CDR3 loop spans 16 amino acids. The ends were cut back, 3 bases at V and 0 bases at J, with 13 bases in the middle. The CDR3 loop reads CASSAYRTVSGNTIYF. CDR3 sequence (DNA): TGTGCCAGCAGCGCTTACCGGACAGTCTCTGGAAACACCATATATTTT. The full variable domain, completed using reference TRBV9 and TRBJ1-3, is DSGVTQTPKHLITATGQRVTLRCSPRSGDLSVYWYQQSLDQGLQFLIQYYNGEERAKGNILERFSAQQFPDLHSELNLSSLELGDSALYFCASSAYRTVSGNTIYFGEGSWLTVV.

This clonotype has at least ten counts. V gene TRBV5-4 combines with J gene TRBJ1-1; 7 bases align to TRBD1. The CDR3 is 15 amino acids. Germline trimming cut 4 bases from V and 0 bases from J; bases unmatched to any gene: 6. Germline V CDR1 and CDR2: SGHNT, YYREEE (reference sequence). CDR3: CASSRNRGLNTEAFF. CDR3 nucleotides: TGTGCCAGCAGCCGGAACAGGGGATTGAACACTGAAGCTTTCTTT.

The V call is TRBV2, the J call TRBJ2-1, with TRBD2 matching 8 bases. CDR1 and CDR2 (germline): SNHLY, FYNNEI. With V trimmed by 3 bases and J by 1 base, 2 bases remained unmatched. The CDR3 loop spans 15 amino acids. CDR3 DNA: TGTGCCAGCAGTGATTCGGGAGGGTCCTACAATGAGCAGTTCTTC. Residues: CASSDSGGSYNEQFF.

This clonotype was detected only once. This chain connects TRBV27 to TRBJ2-1, with a possible D match to TRBD2 (5 bases). The V end lost 1 base, the J end lost 1 base, and 8 bases lay between the germline ends. This CDR3 is 15 amino acids long. CDR1 and CDR2 from the germline V gene are MNHEY and SMNVEV (reference sequence). Here the CDR3 DNA reads TGTGCCAGCAGTTTATGGGGAGTTTCCTACAATGAGCAGTTCTTC. It specifies CASSLWGVSYNEQFF.

The chain recombines TRBV5-4 with TRBJ2-7, with TRBD1 identical over 7 bases. V gave up 4 bases and J gave up 0 bases; unmatched junction bases: 7. The CDR3 loop spans 15 amino acids. Looked up from germline, CDR1 is SGHNT and CDR2 is YYREEE (reference sequence). The CDR3 loop is CASSHPDRASYEQYF. The CDR3 nucleotides read TGTGCCAGCAGCCATCCCGACAGGGCCTCCTACGAGCAGTACTTC.

Ten or more counts support this clonotype. The rearrangement links TRBV19 to TRBJ2-2; 8 bases line up with TRBD2. This CDR3 is built from 18 residues. Germline V gene sequence: CDR1 LNHDA, CDR2 SQIVND (reference sequence). With V trimmed by 8 bases and J by 1 base, 15 bases remained unmatched. The CDR3 region is CASGWVGKREWNTGELFF. The CDR3 DNA reads TGTGCCAGTGGCTGGGTGGGGAAGCGGGAGTGGAACACCGGGGAGCTGTTTTTT.

This clonotype came up many times. The V and J genes are TRBV7-8 and TRBJ2-4, with D possibly being TRBD1 (5 bases). Germline V CDR1 and CDR2: SGHVS, FQNEAQ. V shed 10 bases and J shed 6 bases, with 16 bases lying between them. The CDR3 length is 13 residues. The DNA of the CDR3 is TGTGCCACCAGGGATCTGTGGGGAAACATTCAGTACTTC. Amino acids: CATRDLWGNIQYF.

This clonotype turned up a few times. This chain connects TRBV4-2 to TRBJ2-2, with 12 nucleotides matching TRBD2. This CDR3 is 17 amino acids long. Germline trimming cut 1 base from V and 6 bases from J; bases unmatched to any gene: 6. CDR1 and CDR2 (germline): LGHNA, YNFKEQ. CDR3 in DNA: TGTGCCAGCAGCCAAGCTACTAGCGGGAGGTTAGCCGGGGAGCTGTTTTTT. The encoded protein is CASSQATSGRLAGELFF.

This clonotype was recorded at least ten times. This sequence joins TRBV24-1 and TRBJ2-3, with D uncertain. The CDR3 is 15 residues long. V lost 3 bases and J lost 0, with 9 bases in between. CDR1 is KGHDR and CDR2 is SFDVKD in the germline V gene. CDR3 residues: CATSDPGSSTDTQYF. CDR3 DNA sequence: TGTGCCACCAGTGATCCAGGATCTAGCACAGATACGCAGTATTTT.

This clonotype showed up many times. The V call is TRBV29-1, the J call TRBJ2-7, with a tentative D call TRBD1 (5 bases). Looked up from germline, CDR1 is SQVTM and CDR2 is ANQGSEA. CDR3 length: 13 amino acids. V shed 4 bases and J shed 0 bases, with 10 bases lying between them. CDR3 DNA sequence: TGCAGCGTTGCAGGCAGGGTCTCCTACGAGCAGTACTTC. The encoded protein is CSVAGRVSYEQYF.

The table lists this clonotype with many counts. J is TRBJ2-1 and V is TRBV12-3 or TRBV12-4; D gene ambiguous. The CDR3 consists of 13 residues. The V end lost 3 bases, the J end lost 7 bases, and 10 bases lay between the germline ends. The CDR3 region has the DNA TGTGCCAGCAGTTTGAAGTTGGATAATGAGCAGTTCTTC. Protein sequence: CASSLKLDNEQFF.

This clonotype was counted at least ten times. The rearrangement links TRBV12-3 or TRBV12-4 to TRBJ2-7; 7 nucleotides match TRBD1. The CDR3 loop spans 15 amino acids. Germline trimming cut 1 base from V and 2 bases from J; bases unmatched to any gene: 5. The CDR3 DNA is TGTGCCAGCAGTTTAGGAGACAGGGTACCCTACGAGCAGTACTTC. The encoded protein is CASSLGDRVPYEQYF.

This clonotype was detected ten times or more. The V and J genes are TRBV12-5 and TRBJ2-7, with D unclear. V gave up 5 bases and J gave up 6 bases, with 11 bases separating them. The CDR3 spans 12 residues. The germline V gene has CDR1 LGHNT and CDR2 FRNRAP. The CDR3 sequence is CASGLEIGEQYF. The CDR3 DNA is TGTGCTAGTGGTCTCGAGATAGGCGAGCAGTACTTC.

Ten or more counts support this clonotype. This chain links TRBV29-1 with TRBJ1-1, with 12 bases matching TRBD1. Trimming removed 5 bases from V and 1 base from J; junction bases left unmatched: 5. This CDR3 contains 15 residues. The germline CDR1 and CDR2 sequences are SQVTM and ANQGSEA. CDR3: CSVRRDRGPNTEAFF. In nucleotides, the CDR3 is TGCAGCGTTCGCAGGGACAGGGGGCCGAACACTGAAGCTTTCTTT. Variable domain in full (rest from reference TRBV29-1 and TRBJ1-1): SAVISQKPSRDICQRGTSLTIQCQVDSQVTMMFWYRQQPGQSLTLIATANQGSEATYESGFVIDKFPISRPNLTFSTLTVSNMSPEDSSIYLCSVRRDRGPNTEAFFGQGTRLTVV.

This clonotype has just a few counts. This chain joins TRBV10-3 and TRBJ2-7; no definite D call. The CDR3 runs 11 residues. V shed 10 bases and J shed 2 bases, with 9 bases lying between them. Germline CDR1 reads ENHRY; CDR2 reads SYGVKD. The CDR3 region has the DNA TGTGCCACCGGTGGGCCCTACGAGCAGTACTTC. Amino acid sequence: CATGGPYEQYF.

This clonotype appeared a few times. A much more abundant neighbour one base away suggests this may be a read error. The DNA of the CDR3 is TGTGCCAGCAGCCTGGACAAGCCTAACTATGGCTACACCTTC. Translated: CASSLDKPNYGYTF. V and J are TRBV2 and TRBJ1-2, with D possibly being TRBD1 (5 bases). This CDR3 is 14 amino acids long. CDR1 is SNHLY and CDR2 is FYNNEI in the germline V gene. V was pared by 6 bases and J by 0 bases, with 11 bases between.

This clonotype came up a few times. J is TRBJ2-1 and V is TRBV24-1; D unresolved. Germline assignment: CDR1 KGHDR and CDR2 SFDVKD. The CDR3 contains 13 residues. Trimming left V 3 bases short and J 3 bases short, with 5 bases between. CDR3 sequence: CATSDGDYNEQFF. As DNA, the CDR3 is TGTGCCACCAGTGATGGAGACTACAATGAGCAGTTCTTC.

At least ten counts were recorded for this clonotype. V is TRBV7-3 and J is TRBJ2-7, with TRBD2 identical over 11 bases. There are 17 residues in the CDR3. The germline V gene encodes CDR1 SGHTA and CDR2 FQGTGA. J was trimmed by 4 bases and V by 5 bases; bases with no gene match: 13. CDR3 sequence (DNA): TGTGCCAGCAGCCCCCAACCGACTAGCGGGACGCGATACGAGCAGTACTTC. It specifies CASSPQPTSGTRYEQYF.

The CDR3 loop is CASSLFLGDNEQFF. DNA of the CDR3: TGTGCCAGCAGTTTATTCCTAGGGGACAATGAGCAGTTCTTC. The V and J genes are TRBV12-3 or TRBV12-4 and TRBJ2-1, with D possibly matching TRBD1 (5 bases). The V end lost 2 bases, the J end lost 5 bases, and 10 bases lay between the germline ends. CDR3 length: 14 residues.

This clonotype occurred many times. The CDR3 region is CSARGVSGGNEQFF. CDR3 nucleotides: TGCAGTGCTAGAGGGGTTAGCGGGGGCAATGAGCAGTTCTTC. The chain has TRBV20-1 and TRBJ2-1; 9 positions agree with TRBD2. With V trimmed by 1 base and J by 6 bases, 4 bases remained unmatched. Germline lookup yields CDR1 DFQATT and CDR2 SNEGSKA (reference sequence). The CDR3 runs to 14 residues.

This chain uses TRBV25-1 with TRBJ2-2; D not certain. The germline V and J ends were trimmed by 7 bases and 6 bases, with 12 bases remaining between them. The germline V gene has CDR1 MGHDK and CDR2 SYGVNS. The CDR3 is 13 residues long. The CDR3 is CASTRWASGELFF. For the CDR3, the DNA is TGTGCCAGCACCCGGTGGGCCTCCGGGGAGCTGTTTTTT.

There are many counts of this clonotype. The chain employs TRBV18 and TRBJ2-5; D is uncertain. Germline values: CDR1 KGHSH, CDR2 LQKENI. With 0 bases removed from V and 0 bases from J, the gap between germline ends came to 5 bases. This CDR3 spans 14 amino acids. CDR3 sequence: CASSPPSNQETQYF. Here the CDR3 DNA reads TGTGCCAGCTCACCACCGTCCAACCAAGAGACCCAGTACTTC. Together with reference TRBV18 and TRBJ2-5, the CDR3 gives the full variable domain: NAGVMQNPRHLVRRRGQEARLRCSPMKGHSHVYWYRQLPEEGLKFMVYLQKENIIDESGMPKERFSAEFPKEGPSILRIQQVVRGDSAAYFCASSPPSNQETQYFGPGTRLLVL.

The table lists this clonotype with a count of one. V gene TRBV18 combines with J gene TRBJ1-1; 11 bases align to TRBD1. The CDR3 covers 15 residues. Germline values: CDR1 KGHSH, CDR2 LQKENI. V lost 3 bases, J lost 5 bases, and 5 bases stayed unmatched. The CDR3 nucleotides are TGTGCCAGCTCACCGGGACAGGGGGTGAGGACTGAAGCTTTCTTT. It specifies CASSPGQGVRTEAFF.

This CDR3 reads CAAYPIAGGISYEQYF. The CDR3 nucleotides read TGTGCCGCCTACCCGATAGCGGGAGGGATTTCCTACGAGCAGTACTTC. The chain links TRBV27 to TRBJ2-7; 11 positions agree with TRBD2. Per the germline V gene, CDR1 is MNHEY and CDR2 is SMNVEV (reference sequence). The V segment lost 11 bases and the J segment 1 base; nucleotides outside the gene matches: 13. CDR3 size: 16 residues.

V usage is TRBV12-3 or TRBV12-4 and J usage is TRBJ2-1, with 13 bases fitting TRBD2. Germline trimming cut 5 bases from V and 9 bases from J; bases unmatched to any gene: 13. This CDR3 is built from 17 residues. This CDR3 reads CASSRASGLAGAVEQFF. In DNA form, the CDR3 reads TGTGCCAGCAGTCGAGCATCCGGACTAGCGGGAGCGGTTGAGCAGTTCTTC.

This clonotype was seen only a few times. This may be a read error: a much more frequent sequence differs by one nucleotide. The gene calls are TRBV27 and TRBJ1-6; D may be TRBD1 (5 bases). V was shortened by 6 bases and J by 6 bases, with 18 bases between the two germline ends. The germline gives CDR1 MNHEY, CDR2 SMNVEV (reference sequence). This CDR3 has 16 residues. The CDR3 loop reads CASSRDPKACNSPLHF. In nucleotides, the CDR3 is TGTGCCAGCAGCCGGGACCCGAAGGCCTGTAATTCACCCCTCCACTTT.

This clonotype was recorded many times. The rearrangement links TRBV20-1 to TRBJ2-2; D unresolved. This CDR3 comprises 14 residues. The V gene's germline CDR1 is DFQATT and CDR2 SNEGSKA (reference sequence). Trimming removed 0 bases at V and 8 bases at J, with 13 bases between. The CDR3 loop reads CSARDGPYEGELFF. The CDR3 nucleotides are TGCAGTGCTAGAGATGGCCCTTACGAGGGGGAGCTGTTTTTT.

This clonotype occurred many times. This chain links TRBV12-3 or TRBV12-4 with TRBJ2-1; 8 positions agree with TRBD1. J lost 5 bases, V lost 2 bases, and 8 bases had no gene match. The CDR3 is 16 residues long. Here the CDR3 reads CASSLLPGGADNEQFF. The CDR3 DNA is TGTGCCAGCAGTTTATTACCAGGGGGCGCGGACAATGAGCAGTTCTTC.

This clonotype was found many times. The V gene is TRBV4-1, the J gene TRBJ2-7; TRBD2 aligns across 10 bases. This CDR3 spans 14 amino acids. V dropped 6 bases and J dropped 5; count of bases not matched to a gene: 7. Germline V gene sequence: CDR1 MGHRA, CDR2 YSYEKL. Here the CDR3 reads CASSPSGSQDEQYF. For the CDR3, the DNA is TGCGCCAGCAGTCCTAGCGGGAGTCAGGACGAGCAGTACTTC.